This TCR beta chain was recovered during a study of cytomegalovirus exposure and HLA in healthy donors. General study findings and limits: In an earlier analysis, most TCR beta V segments were productive about 87% or about 30% of the time. V- and J-gene trimming of TCR beta was linked (in a later analysis) to a missense DCLRE1C variant.

Both 60 Vbeta primers and 13 Jbeta primers went into the PCR. In the authors' methods: In a later analysis, some 80 million unique TCR beta chains included roughly 11 million shared by two or more donors. Assay: immunoSEQ multiplex PCR; the TCRdb copy retains only in-frame clones and omits some. V, J and clone size are those of that table, while D and trimming were read from the DNA. The data contain approximately 190,000 clones, 9.5% to 15% of them singletons. This clone was counted between two and nine times. Its matching antigen is unknown. The V gene end was trimmed by 3 bases and the J gene end by 7 bases; junction bases not matched to a gene: 5. The CDR3 totals 13 residues. Germline V gene lookup returns CDR1 SGHTS and CDR2 YDEGEE.

Sequencing was carried out using PBMCs. The sequence was collected from a man aged 50 to 59 in good health and CMV-seropositive. The chain is built from TRBV5-8 and TRBJ1-2; 8 bases map to TRBD1. CDR3 nucleotide sequence: TGTGCCAGCAGCTCGGGACAGGTTTCTGGCTACACCTTC. Translated: CASSSGQVSGYTF. The full variable domain, in which reference TRBV5-8 and TRBJ1-2 provide the parts outside the CDR3, is EAGVTQSPTHLIKTRGQQATLRCSPISGHTSVYWYQQALGLGLQFLLWYDEGEERNRGNFPPRFSGRQFPNYSSELNVNALELEDSALYLCASSSGQVSGYTFGSGTRLTVV.